A single sample gave rise to the 16 T cell receptor beta chains below, sequenced in a study of breast tumors, draining lymph nodes, adjacent tissues (TCRdb year 2016). The protocol used for the library was multiplex PCR. The sequencing machine was an Illumina HiSeq 2000. TCRdb handled the public reads itself, with Q25 trimming in fastp and clone calling in MiXCR, and kept productive beta chains. A single entry per CDR3 protein holds the most common genes and DNA from its merged rows. A total of about 15,000 distinct CDR3 sequences appear in this sample, around 50% of them only once. The leading ten clones occupy about 15% of the sample. Sequencing input: tumor-adjacent breast tissue. Every receptor here comes from a female donor with breast cancer. Some clones in this sample may be carry-over from other donors' samples.

V and J are TRBV7-9 and TRBJ2-1, with a tentative D call TRBD1 (5 bases). This CDR3 contains 15 residues. V lost 5 bases to trimming and J lost 0 bases, with 11 bases between them. CDR1 SEHNR and CDR2 FQNEAQ come from the germline V gene (reference sequence). The CDR3: CASSLRGSSYNEQFF. CDR3 DNA: TGTGCCAGCAGCCTAAGGGGTAGCTCCTACAATGAGCAGTTCTTC.

The chain joins TRBV2 to TRBJ2-3; maybe TRBD1 (6 bases). The CDR3 has 16 residues. Germline CDR1 SNHLY, CDR2 FYNNEI. V lost 8 bases and J lost 0, with 18 bases in between. In DNA, the CDR3 is TGTGCCAGCTCTACTCCTACAGGGATAAGCACAGATACGCAGTATTTT. Translating gives CASSTPTGISTDTQYF.

This clonotype was counted once. J is TRBJ2-3 and V is TRBV9; 8 nucleotides line up with TRBD2. Losses at the gene ends were 3 bases for V and 3 bases for J; bases not matched to a gene: 3. Germline CDR1 and CDR2: SGDLS and YYNGEE. This CDR3 is 14 amino acids long. Here the CDR3 DNA reads TGTGCCAGCAGCGCCAGCGGGAGTACAGATACGCAGTATTTT. Translation gives CASSASGSTDTQYF.

This clonotype was detected many times. The chain's CDR3 is CASTPSGRDEQYF. CDR3 bases: TGTGCCAGCACCCCCTCGGGTCGGGACGAGCAGTACTTC. The chain is built from TRBV12-3 or TRBV12-4 and TRBJ2-7, with D uncertain. This CDR3 spans 13 amino acids. V shed 7 bases and J shed 5 bases, with 15 bases lying between them.

The chain recombines TRBV20-1 with TRBJ2-3; 10 bases are a match to TRBD2. The CDR3 has 18 residues. The germline V gene has CDR1 DFQATT and CDR2 SNEGSKA (reference sequence). With 3 bases clipped from V and 2 bases from J, the junction kept 14 bases outside the gene matches. In DNA, the CDR3 is TGCAGTGCTAGTGCTAGCGGGAGTAGGGGGAAATACACAGATACGCAGTATTTT. Encoded protein: CSASASGSRGKYTDTQYF.

Remarks on this clonotype: The limits of the CDR3 on the DNA are not certain, so only TCRdb's listed CDR3 is given. The genes are TRBV7-6 and TRBJ2-5. The CDR3 length is 19 residues, termini included. Germline V gene data show CDR1 as SGHVS and CDR2 as FNYEAQ. Here the CDR3 reads CASSIYLCSVVENKETQYF.

The V call is TRBV6-5, the J call TRBJ1-6, with unresolved D. Trimming took off 0 bases at V and 9 bases at J, with 6 bases between the two ends. The CDR3 consists of 13 residues. From germline, CDR1 is MNHEY and CDR2 SVGAGI. CDR3 protein: CASSYSNLSPLHF. As DNA, the CDR3 is TGTGCCAGCAGTTACTCGAACCTTTCACCCCTCCACTTT.

By sample share, this clonotype is medium-sized (0.01 to 0.1%). The chain is built from TRBV5-6 and TRBJ2-1, with 8 bases that match TRBD1. This CDR3 contains 14 residues. CDR1 is SGHDT, CDR2 YYEEEE, per germline. V shed 1 base, J shed 9 bases, and the junction held 6 bases outside the gene matches. CDR3 sequence (DNA): TGTGCCAGCAGCTTGCTCCAGGGGGCGATTGAGCAGTTCTTC. Translating it yields CASSLLQGAIEQFF.

In this sample, this clonotype is medium-sized. The rearrangement links TRBV9 to TRBJ2-2; D is uncertain. The length of the CDR3 is 13 residues. The V gene lost 0 bases and the J gene lost 6 bases, with 6 bases spanning the gap. The germline gives CDR1 SGDLS, CDR2 YYNGEE. CDR3 sequence reads: CASSVAGSGELFF. CDR3 nucleotide sequence: TGTGCCAGCAGCGTAGCTGGGTCCGGGGAGCTGTTTTTT.

The chain recombines TRBV20-1 with TRBJ1-2, with TRBD1 matching over 11 bases. The CDR3 has 13 residues. Per germline, CDR1 DFQATT and CDR2 SNEGSKA (reference sequence). J lost 2 bases, V lost 5 bases, and 1 base had no gene match. The CDR3 region has the DNA TGCAGTGCTGGGGACAGGGGGAACTATGGCTACACCTTC. Its protein product is CSAGDRGNYGYTF.

The rearrangement uses TRBV29-1 and TRBJ2-7; 9 bases agree with TRBD2. The J segment lost 7 bases and the V segment lost 7 bases, leaving 8 bases of the junction unmatched. The germline V gene encodes CDR1 SQVTM and CDR2 ANQGSEA. CDR3 length: 12 residues. CDR3 region: CSAQAGGGEQYF. As DNA, the CDR3 is TGCAGCGCCCAAGCGGGAGGAGGAGAGCAGTACTTC.

This clonotype is medium-sized in the sample. The CDR3, as DNA: TGCAGTGCTTACCCCGCAGGGGAGCCGGGAGAGACCCAGTACTTC. This encodes CSAYPAGEPGETQYF. This chain uses TRBV20-1 with TRBJ2-5, with D maybe TRBD1 (6 bases). V was cut by 5 bases and J by 4 bases, with 20 bases left in between. Germline CDR1 reads DFQATT; CDR2 reads SNEGSKA (reference sequence). This CDR3 has 15 amino acids.

This clonotype occurred many times. The V call is TRBV6-5, the J call TRBJ2-3; D possibly matches TRBD1 or TRBD2 (6 bases each). Germline V gene data show CDR1 as MNHEY and CDR2 as SVGAGI. V was shortened by 5 bases and J by 4 bases, with 16 bases between the two germline ends. The CDR3 has 15 amino acids. CDR3 loop: CASSPRRGPADTQYF. The DNA of the CDR3 is TGTGCCAGCAGTCCCCGCCGGGGGCCGGCAGATACGCAGTATTTT.

This chain links TRBV2 with TRBJ1-2; no definite D call. This CDR3 has 12 amino acids. The germline gives CDR1 SNHLY, CDR2 FYNNEI. The germline V and J ends were trimmed by 7 bases and 4 bases, with 10 bases remaining between them. The CDR3 spells CASNPSSYGYTF. The CDR3, as DNA: TGTGCCAGCAACCCGTCTTCCTATGGCTACACCTTC. Complete variable domain (other parts from reference TRBV2 and TRBJ1-2): EPEVTQTPSHQVTQMGQEVILRCVPISNHLYFYWYRQILGQKVEFLVSFYNNEISEKSEIFDDQFSVERPDGSNFTLKIRSTKLEDSAMYFCASNPSSYGYTFGSGTRLTVV.

This clonotype is judged medium-sized. This chain links TRBV7-2 with TRBJ2-5; maybe TRBD1 (5 bases). Trimming took off 6 bases at V and 5 bases at J, with 13 bases between the two ends. This CDR3 comprises 13 residues. Germline lookup yields CDR1 SGHTA and CDR2 FQGNSA. CDR3 DNA sequence: TGTGCCAGCAGTTTTACAGGTGGGGAGACCCAGTACTTC. Translated: CASSFTGGETQYF. Looking up the rest from reference TRBV7-2 and TRBJ2-5 gives the full variable domain: GAGVSQSPSNKVTEKGKDVELRCDPISGHTALYWYRQSLGQGLEFLIYFQGNSAPDKSGLPSDRFSAERTGGSVSTLTIQRTQQEDSAVYLCASSFTGGETQYFGPGTRLLVL.

The chain uses TRBV2 and TRBJ2-7; D not certain. Germline V lookup: CDR1 SNHLY, CDR2 FYNNEI. This CDR3 is 14 amino acids long. Between the trimmed V and J ends, which lost 3 bases and 3 bases, there was a span of 12 bases. CDR3 nucleotide sequence: TGTGCCAGCAGTGACGGTGCTAGGAGCTACGAGCAGTACTTC. This sequence encodes CASSDGARSYEQYF.